The source of this T cell receptor beta chain is a study of shared clonotypes between healthy human individuals (dated by TCRdb to about 2020). With regard to the full study: The cohort included three men and two women between 18 and 49 years of age. Per donor, three plates each were used for CD4 naive and CD4 memory, two for CD8 naive, and one for CD8 memory. To estimate repertoire size and how much clonotype sharing occurs between individuals, the study deeply sequenced the blood TCR repertoires of five healthy adults. To increase sequencing depth and limit assay-specific biases, different laboratories used diverse techniques to prepare libraries and sequence TCR repertoires. Leukapheresis yielded between about 0.85 and 9 billion PBMCs per donor.

What the research found in general, with its limitations: Estimated clonotype richness was generally larger for naive than for memory subsets. Pairwise subsampling indicated that sequencing depth was expected to affect the degree of clonotype sharing among donors. Because the study included only a small number of donors, the genetic and exposure-history diversity represented was limited. Sharing across four donors was observed for 4.5% to 6.5% of naive CD4, about 3.2% of naive CD8, about 2.5% of memory CD4, and roughly 0.4% of memory CD8 clonotypes. Only blood was sampled, and tissue TCR repertoires likely differ from those in blood. Clonotypes shared by all four sorted-subset donors showed higher generation probabilities than non-shared clonotypes. Rarefaction of sorted-subset datasets indicated incomplete sequencing despite the large sequencing depth.

Using the deep immunoSEQ assay, TCR CDR3 regions were amplified from genomic DNA by multiplex PCR. Extracted genomic DNA from each cell subset was spread evenly across all wells of several immunoSEQ 96-well plates, with each plate serving as a replicate. For sorted subsets, each replicate PCR was loaded with 200 ng genomic DNA, equivalent to 25,000 to 35,000 T cell genomes. Purified libraries were quantified with a Qubit 3.0 fluorometer, sized on a Bioanalyzer 2100, and re-quantified with the KAPA Library Quantification kit. A separate single-read 150-cycle Illumina NextSeq 550 flow cell was used to sequence each immunoSEQ 96-well plate. As for the authors' bioinformatics: Because only junctional sequences without quality scores were contained in the immunoSEQ output, filtering matching that applied to full-length reads could not be performed. To assign V/J genes and CDR3, sequences were annotated against IMGT germline references using PyIR, a Python wrapper for IgBLAST v1.9. Any read was removed if the V/J assignment was weak (E-value above 1e-6), the CDR3 was missing, or the read contained stop codons, out-of-frame junctions, or ambiguous translated residues. V3J clonotypes were defined by identical inferred V gene, J gene, and CDR3 amino acid sequence. Percentage overlap between repertoires was computed as shared unique clonotypes divided by the size of the smaller repertoire. Repertoire richness was assessed with RTK rarefaction, the Chao1 estimator, and Recon v2.1 estimates of unobserved clonotypes. OLGA was used to compute generation probabilities for all TCRbeta clonotypes that the gDNA method yielded from a handful of donors. TCRdb's version of the immuneACCESS table is confined to in-frame rearrangements and falls short of the full clone set. An unresolved V gene accounts for under half of the shortfall where checked; the remainder is of unknown origin. D and trimming come from the DNA, and the V and J calls and clone size come from that table. The sample profile shows more than 1.2 million clones; 98% to 99% of them were found once. The ten most abundant clones make up around 0.33% of the sample.

Comment on this clone: Its binding antigen is unknown. Base qualities are not at hand, and no much larger clone is one base apart.

Healthy HIV-negative adults with no recently reported acute infections or vaccinations were included as donors. All donors were Caucasian adults living in Nashville, Tennessee, USA. Magnetic negative selection was used to enrich CD4+ T cells, after which naive cells were positively selected on CD45RA and the negative fraction became the memory subset. After blood collection by leukapheresis, PBMCs were isolated using Ficoll-Histopaque density gradient centrifugation and then cryopreserved in the vapor phase of liquid nitrogen. Analytical flow cytometry was used to check the purity and quantity of each magnetically sorted T cell population. Genomic DNA was isolated from every sorted fraction and measured by UV absorbance on a Nanodrop 2000c. Sequenced input: naive CD4+ T cells sorted from blood. In the paper's terms, the cell subset or site label means: CD45RA+ positively selected. The TCR originated in a man aged 25-40 years in good health.

The CDR3 in this case is CASSLDPINYGYTF. In nucleotide form, the sequence is TGCGCCAGCAGCTTGGACCCGATTAACTATGGCTACACCTTC. Rearrangement joined TRBV5-1 to TRBJ1-2, with the D gene too uncertain to name. The germline V gene supplies CDR1 SGHRS and CDR2 YFSETQ. The CDR3 runs 14 residues from the cysteine to the phenylalanine. The DNA shown is the 42-base CDR3, in frame from base 1. V loses 0 bases of germline sequence and J loses 1 base, and the interval between the two ends is 7 bases.